These 10 T cell receptor beta chains were sequenced from one sample in a study of OX40 agonist ivuxolimab in advanced cancers. Libraries were prepared by immunoSEQ multiplex PCR; TCRdb keeps only in-frame clonotypes and omits some of them. The sample has 40,000 to 50,000 clones; 65% to 90% are singletons. This material consisted of CD4+ or CD8+ T cells sorted from blood, taken in a trial of the OX40 agonist ivuxolimab. The receptors shown here come from an adult with an advanced solid tumor such as melanoma, head and neck, liver or kidney cancer.

This chain connects TRBV9 to TRBJ2-7, with 9 bases identical to TRBD1. Germline V gene lookup returns CDR1 SGDLS and CDR2 YYNGEE. The CDR3 length is 15 residues. V dropped 0 bases and J dropped 3; count of bases not matched to a gene: 4. The CDR3 here is CASSVEGQGIYEQYF. For the CDR3, the DNA is TGTGCCAGCAGCGTAGAGGGACAGGGAATCTACGAGCAGTACTTC.

The chain has TRBV19 and TRBJ2-1, with 9 nucleotides matching TRBD2. J lost 0 bases, V lost 5 bases, and 8 bases had no gene match. This CDR3 spans 17 amino acids. CDR1 is LNHDA, CDR2 SQIVND, per germline (reference sequence). The CDR3 coding sequence is TGTGCCAGTAGTGTCGGTGCTAGCGGGATCTCCTACAATGAGCAGTTCTTC. It encodes CASSVGASGISYNEQFF.

The rearrangement links TRBV4-2 to TRBJ2-7, with D possibly TRBD1 on 6 matching bases. The V gene's germline CDR1 is LGHNA and CDR2 YNFKEQ. V lost 6 bases to trimming and J lost 5 bases, with 8 bases between them. The CDR3 runs to 11 residues. The CDR3 coding sequence is TGTGCCAGCAGGCAGGGGAACGAGCAGTACTTC. Protein: CASRQGNEQYF.

The chain recombines TRBV28 with TRBJ1-4, with D unresolved. The CDR3 extends over 15 amino acids. The V end was cut by 6 bases, the J end by 0 bases, with 11 bases between. Germline CDR1 is MDHEN and CDR2 is SYDVKM. The CDR3 DNA is TGTGCCAGCAGCTCCGGGTTCTCAACTAATGAAAAACTGTTTTTT. This gives the protein CASSSGFSTNEKLFF.

This clone was seen just once. V is TRBV28 and J is TRBJ2-3; 8 bases line up with TRBD1. V dropped 6 bases and J dropped 3; count of bases not matched to a gene: 8. From germline, CDR1 is MDHEN and CDR2 SYDVKM. This CDR3 spans 15 amino acids. CDR3 residues: CASSPDRGRTDTQYF. CDR3 bases: TGTGCCAGCAGCCCCGACAGGGGTAGGACAGATACGCAGTATTTT. Full variable domain (missing parts from reference TRBV28 and TRBJ2-3): DVKVTQSSRYLVKRTGEKVFLECVQDMDHENMFWYRQDPGLGLRLIYFSYDVKMKEKGDIPEGYSVSREKKERFSLILESASTNQTSMYLCASSPDRGRTDTQYFGPGTRLTVL.

The CDR3 nucleotides read TGCGCCAGCAGCCAACGTTTCCTTGACGGCGGGAGCGGGAATGAGCAGTTCTTC. Amino acids: CASSQRFLDGGSGNEQFF. The rearrangement links TRBV4-1 to TRBJ2-1; 7 bases map to TRBD2. CDR1 is MGHRA and CDR2 is YSYEKL in the germline V gene. The V segment lost 2 bases and the J segment 7 bases; nucleotides outside the gene matches: 17. The CDR3 contains 18 residues.

This chain links TRBV9 with TRBJ2-1; the match to TRBD2 covers 14 bases. The CDR3 length is 15 residues. Germline V gene data show CDR1 as SGDLS and CDR2 as YYNGEE. V was clipped by 0 bases and J by 12 bases; unmatched bases: 5. CDR3 nucleotides: TGTGCCAGCAGCGTAGAAGGCGGGACTAGCGGGGGGCAGTTCTTC. Amino acid sequence: CASSVEGGTSGGQFF.

The CDR3: CASSFTLANNEQFF. CDR3 nucleotide sequence: TGTGCCAGCAGTTTCACACTAGCGAACAATGAGCAGTTCTTC. The rearrangement uses TRBV28 and TRBJ2-1; 7 nucleotides match TRBD2. After removal of 3 bases from V and 5 bases from J, the junction contained 4 bases not matched to a gene. Per the germline V gene, CDR1 is MDHEN and CDR2 is SYDVKM. The CDR3 is 14 residues long. The whole variable domain, remainder taken from reference TRBV28 and TRBJ2-1, is DVKVTQSSRYLVKRTGEKVFLECVQDMDHENMFWYRQDPGLGLRLIYFSYDVKMKEKGDIPEGYSVSREKKERFSLILESASTNQTSMYLCASSFTLANNEQFFGPGTRLTVL.

The chain joins TRBV14 to TRBJ1-5; no clear D. The V and J ends lost 0 bases and 7 bases respectively, with 16 bases between them. Per the germline V gene, CDR1 is SGHDN and CDR2 is FVKESK. The CDR3 loop spans 16 amino acids. This chain's CDR3 is CASSQDEDGSEQPQHF. The CDR3 DNA is TGTGCCAGCAGCCAAGATGAGGATGGGAGTGAGCAGCCCCAGCATTTT.

The gene calls are TRBV28 and TRBJ1-5; D not resolved. The germline CDR1 and CDR2 sequences are MDHEN and SYDVKM. V lost 6 bases to trimming and J lost 3 bases, with 12 bases between them. The CDR3 has 14 residues. CDR3 nucleotides: TGTGCCAGCAGCCTCGGACGGTTCAATCAGCCCCAGCATTTT. Translation: CASSLGRFNQPQHF.